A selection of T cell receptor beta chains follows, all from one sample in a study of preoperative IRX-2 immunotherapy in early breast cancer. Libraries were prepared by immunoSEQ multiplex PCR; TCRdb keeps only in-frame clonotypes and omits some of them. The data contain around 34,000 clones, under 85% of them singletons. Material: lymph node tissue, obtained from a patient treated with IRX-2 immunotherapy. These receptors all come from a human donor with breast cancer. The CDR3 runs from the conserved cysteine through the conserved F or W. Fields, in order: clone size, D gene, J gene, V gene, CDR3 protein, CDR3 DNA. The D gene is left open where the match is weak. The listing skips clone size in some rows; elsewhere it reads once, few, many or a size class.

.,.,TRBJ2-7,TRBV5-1,CASSKGLDSYEQYF,TGCGCCAGCAGCAAGGGACTTGACTCCTACGAGCAGTACTTC
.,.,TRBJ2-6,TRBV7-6,CASSLDLSQAGANVLTF,TGTGCCAGCAGCTTAGATCTTTCGCAGGCTGGGGCCAACGTCCTGACTTTC
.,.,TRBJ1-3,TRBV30,CAWDARGGGNTIYF,TGTGCCTGGGACGCGAGGGGGGGAGGAAACACCATATATTTT
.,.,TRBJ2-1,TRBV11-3,CASSLVGVTYRTEQFF,TGTGCCAGCAGCTTAGTTGGGGTAACGTACCGAACAGAGCAGTTCTTC
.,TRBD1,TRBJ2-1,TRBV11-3,CASSRSGTGSHNEQFF,TGTGCCAGCAGCAGGTCTGGGACAGGGAGCCACAATGAGCAGTTCTTC
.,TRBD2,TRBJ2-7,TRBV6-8,CASSYRGLAGVLDEQYF,TGTGCCAGCAGTTACCGGGGACTAGCGGGGGTTCTAGACGAGCAGTACTTC
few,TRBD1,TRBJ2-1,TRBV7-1,CASSLVMGDRHPNEQFF,TGTGCCAGCAGCTTAGTGATGGGGGACAGGCACCCCAATGAGCAGTTCTTC
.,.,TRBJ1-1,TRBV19,CASSITGAGDTEAFF,TGTGCCAGTAGTATAACGGGGGCAGGGGACACTGAAGCTTTCTTT
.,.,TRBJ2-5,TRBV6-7,CASSLSGWEVVGATQYF,TGTGCCAGCAGTTTATCGGGCTGGGAGGTAGTCGGTGCGACCCAGTACTTC
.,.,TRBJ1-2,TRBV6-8,CASSLAGDDYGYTF,TGTGCCAGCAGTTTGGCAGGGGACGACTATGGCTACACCTTC
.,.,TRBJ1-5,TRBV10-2,CASSERGRVNQPQHF,TGCGCCAGCAGTGAAAGGGGCAGGGTGAATCAGCCCCAGCATTTT
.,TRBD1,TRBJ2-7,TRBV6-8,CASEIRGRLSEQYF,TGTGCCAGCGAAATCAGGGGGCGGCTCAGTGAGCAGTACTTC
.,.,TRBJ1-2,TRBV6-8,CASSVGGNYGYTF,TGTGCCAGCAGTGTGGGGGGCAACTATGGCTACACCTTC
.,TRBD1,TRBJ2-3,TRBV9,CASSAGQGANPTDTQYF,TGTGCCAGCAGCGCAGGACAGGGAGCCAATCCCACAGATACGCAGTATTTT
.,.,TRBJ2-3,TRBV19,CATWGWGETDTQYF,TGTGCCACATGGGGGTGGGGCGAGACAGATACGCAGTATTTT
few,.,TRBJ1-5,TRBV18,CASSALGGDTYSNQPQHF,TGTGCCAGCTCAGCTCTCGGTGGGGACACCTATAGCAATCAGCCCCAGCATTTT
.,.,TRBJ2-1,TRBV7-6,CASSLFAGGSNEQFF,TGTGCCAGCAGCTTATTCGCAGGGGGGAGCAATGAGCAGTTCTTC
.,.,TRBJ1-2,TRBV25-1,CASTEGTNYGYTF,TGTGCCAGCACTGAAGGGACTAACTATGGCTACACCTTC
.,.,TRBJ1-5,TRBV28,CASSWAPDSNQPQHF,TGTGCCAGCAGTTGGGCTCCTGATAGCAATCAGCCCCAGCATTTT
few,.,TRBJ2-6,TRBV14,CASQGANVLTF,TGTGCCAGCCAGGGGGCCAACGTCCTGACTTTC
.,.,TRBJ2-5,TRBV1,CASSQDGGATGEYQETQYF,TGCGCCAGCAGCCAAGATGGGGGAGCCACAGGAGAGTACCAAGAGACCCAGTACTTC
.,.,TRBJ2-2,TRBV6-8,CASSPTTGELFF,TGTGCCAGCAGCCCCACTACCGGGGAGCTGTTTTTT
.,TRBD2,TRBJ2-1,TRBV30,CAWVGRDWGNEQFF,TGTGCCTGGGTGGGGAGGGACTGGGGAAATGAGCAGTTCTTC
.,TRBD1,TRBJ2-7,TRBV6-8,CASSGQGAAVYEQYF,TGTGCCAGCAGCGGACAGGGGGCCGCCGTATACGAGCAGTACTTC
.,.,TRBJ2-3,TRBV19,CASTLGPSTDTQYF,TGTGCCAGTACGCTCGGGCCTAGCACAGATACGCAGTATTTT
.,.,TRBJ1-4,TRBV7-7,CASSRTGSPNEKLFF,TGTGCCAGCAGCCGAACAGGGAGCCCTAATGAAAAACTGTTTTTT
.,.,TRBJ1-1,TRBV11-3,CASSLSTASTEAFF,TGTGCCAGCAGCTTAAGTACAGCAAGCACTGAAGCTTTCTTT
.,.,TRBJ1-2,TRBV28,CASSLINRAVTF,TGTGCCAGCAGTTTGATTAACAGGGCTGTCACCTTC
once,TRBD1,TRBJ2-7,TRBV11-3,CASSIGQVSYEQYF,TGTGCCAGCAGCATCGGACAGGTTTCCTACGAGCAGTACTTC
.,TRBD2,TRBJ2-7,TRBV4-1,CASSLRWAGGESYEQYF,TGCGCCAGCAGTCTCCGCTGGGCGGGGGGCGAATCCTACGAGCAGTACTTC
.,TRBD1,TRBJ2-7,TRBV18,CASSPDRGPYEQYF,TGTGCCAGCTCGCCTGACAGGGGCCCCTACGAGCAGTACTTC
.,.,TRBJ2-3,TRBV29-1,CSVGGRSTDTQYF,TGCAGCGTTGGGGGACGGAGCACAGATACGCAGTATTTT
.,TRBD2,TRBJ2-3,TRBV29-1,CSGGGGSTDTQYF,TGCAGCGGGGGGGGTGGTAGCACAGATACGCAGTATTTT
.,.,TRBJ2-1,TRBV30,CAWNQRVNEQFF,TGTGCCTGGAACCAGCGGGTCAATGAGCAGTTCTTC
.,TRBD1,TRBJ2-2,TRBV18,CASSPYRGDTGELFF,TGTGCCAGCTCACCCTACAGGGGGGACACCGGGGAGCTGTTTTTT
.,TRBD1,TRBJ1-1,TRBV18,CASSRGQYQNTEAFF,TGTGCCAGCTCTAGGGGACAGTATCAAAACACTGAAGCTTTCTTT